The clone carrying this T cell receptor (beta chain) appeared once. The antigen is undetermined. Trimming removed 5 bases at V and 1 base at J, with 8 bases between. Germline loops: CDR1 SNHLY, CDR2 FYNNEI. The CDR3 is 13 amino acids. This record belongs to a study of cytomegalovirus exposure and HLA in healthy donors. TCRdb keeps only in-frame clones here, not all; method: immunoSEQ multiplex PCR. This table has over 100,000 clones, roughly 91% appearing once. Regarding the study as a whole: Rarity characterized most TCR sequences, yet some public TCRs appeared in many donors.

The sequenced material came from PBMCs. This rearrangement joins TRBV2 to TRBJ1-1, with no clear D. The origin of this receptor is a man under 40 in good health and CMV-seronegative. Here the CDR3 reads CASSPERNTEAFF. In nucleotides, the CDR3 is TGTGCCAGCAGTCCCGAGAGGAACACTGAAGCTTTCTTT.